This T cell receptor (beta chain) emerged from a study of cytomegalovirus exposure and HLA in healthy donors. The primer mix had 60 Vbeta and 13 Jbeta primers. The repertoire was sequenced with immunoSEQ multiplex PCR; TCRdb's copy has only in-frame clones and lacks some. The profile shows about 120,000 clones, around three quarters of them singletons. The CDR3 runs 13 residues. Germline CDR1 is LNHDA and CDR2 is SQIVND (reference sequence). The V gene lost 5 bases and the J gene lost 1 base, with 8 bases spanning the gap. This clonotype originated in a female donor in good health and CMV-seronegative. What was sequenced was PBMCs. The chain carries TRBV19 and TRBJ1-1; D remains unclear. In DNA form, the CDR3 reads TGTGCCAGTAGTCCCCGCGGGAACACTGAAGCTTTCTTT. Translation gives CASSPRGNTEAFF.